The 3 T cell receptor beta chains listed next were all sequenced from one sample in a study of blood T cell repertoires in COVID-19. The method was immunoSEQ multiplex PCR; TCRdb's version includes in-frame clones alone and lacks a portion of them. The sample yields about 270,000 clones, roughly 90% seen once. The sample comprised PBMCs or T cells enriched from blood (not recorded which). These receptors originate from a woman between 45 and 65 years old who had recovered from COVID-19.

This clone was picked up a small number of times. The rearrangement links TRBV18 to TRBJ1-1; D gene ambiguous. The CDR3 sequence is 14 residues long. Germline CDR1 KGHSH, CDR2 LQKENI. Trimming shortened V by 8 bases and J by 1 base, and 14 bases separated the two germline ends. CDR3 residues: CASTTTNANTEAFF. The CDR3 nucleotides are TGTGCCAGCACTACCACGAACGCGAACACTGAAGCTTTCTTT.

The chain couples TRBV7-2 to TRBJ2-1; TRBD2 matches 9 bases. V lost 1 base, J lost 9 bases, and 10 bases stayed unmatched. Germline V gives CDR1 SGHTA, CDR2 FQGNSA. The CDR3 covers 16 residues. In DNA, the CDR3 is TGTGCCAGCAGCTTAGGGGGGGTAGCGGGAGCAGGTGAGCAGTTCTTC. Protein sequence: CASSLGGVAGAGEQFF.

The V gene is TRBV19, the J gene TRBJ1-5; possible D gene TRBD1, 6 bases. Deletions cut 7 bases from V and 6 bases from J, with 10 bases between. In germline, CDR1 is LNHDA, CDR2 SQIVND (reference sequence). The CDR3 is 12 residues long. The CDR3 bases are TGTGCCAGTACTGAACAGGGTCAGCCCCAGCATTTT. It codes for CASTEQGQPQHF.